What follows are 2 T cell receptor beta chains derived from one specimen sequenced in a study of T cell repertoires in aging, cancer and after chemotherapy. A mixed TRB-A/B primer pool amplified rearranged TRB by multiplex touch-down PCR. TCRdb redid the calling of the multiplex PCR reads with MiXCR, one entry per CDR3 protein. The sample lists more than 9,000 distinct CDR3 sequences, about 31% occurring once. Amplification of TCR beta used genomic DNA extracted from peripheral blood. The specimen sequenced was blood. The receptors originated from a human donor in good health.

This chain joins TRBV20-1 and TRBJ2-1, with 11 bases matching TRBD2. Germline assignment: CDR1 DFQATT and CDR2 SNEGSKA (reference sequence). The CDR3 consists of 15 residues. J was trimmed by 5 bases and V by 1 base; bases with no gene match: 4. The CDR3, as DNA: TGCAGTGCTAGAGCTGGGACTAGCGGACACAATGAGCAGTTCTTC. This encodes CSARAGTSGHNEQFF.

This clonotype turned up a few times. This rearrangement joins TRBV6-6 to TRBJ2-3; 7 bases are a match to TRBD2. CDR1 MNHNY and CDR2 SVGAGI come from the germline V gene (reference sequence). The CDR3 runs 15 residues. J gave up 4 bases and V 4 bases, and 8 bases lay outside the gene matches. CDR3 in amino acids: CASSSSRAGADTQYF. In DNA, the CDR3 is TGTGCCAGCAGTTCCTCAAGGGCGGGGGCAGATACGCAGTATTTT.